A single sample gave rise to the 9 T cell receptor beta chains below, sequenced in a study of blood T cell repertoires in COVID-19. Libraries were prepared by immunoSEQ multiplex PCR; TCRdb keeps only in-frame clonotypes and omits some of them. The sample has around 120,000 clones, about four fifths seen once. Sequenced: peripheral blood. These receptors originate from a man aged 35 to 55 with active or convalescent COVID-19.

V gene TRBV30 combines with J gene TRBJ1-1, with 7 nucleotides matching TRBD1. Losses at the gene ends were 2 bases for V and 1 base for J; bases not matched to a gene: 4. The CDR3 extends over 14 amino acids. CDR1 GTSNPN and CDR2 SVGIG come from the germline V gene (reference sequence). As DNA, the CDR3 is TGTGCCTGGAGTTACAGGGACAGGAACACTGAAGCTTTCTTT. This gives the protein CAWSYRDRNTEAFF.

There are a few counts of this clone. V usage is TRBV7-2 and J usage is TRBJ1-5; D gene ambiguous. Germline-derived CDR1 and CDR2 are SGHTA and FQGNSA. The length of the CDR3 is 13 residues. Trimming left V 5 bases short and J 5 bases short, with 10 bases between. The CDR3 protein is CASSLQKDQPQHF. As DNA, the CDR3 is TGTGCCAGCAGCCTACAGAAAGATCAGCCCCAGCATTTT. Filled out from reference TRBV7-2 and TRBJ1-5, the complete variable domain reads GAGVSQSPSNKVTEKGKDVELRCDPISGHTALYWYRQSLGQGLEFLIYFQGNSAPDKSGLPSDRFSAERTGGSVSTLTIQRTQQEDSAVYLCASSLQKDQPQHFGDGTRLSIL.

This chain's CDR3 is CASRDRRNEQFF. The CDR3 DNA reads as TGTGCCAGCAGAGACCGGAGAAATGAGCAGTTCTTC. This chain links TRBV5-5 with TRBJ2-1, with no clear D. From germline, CDR1 is SGHKS and CDR2 YYEKEE (reference sequence). V lost 5 bases and J 7 bases, leaving 10 bases between the germline ends. The CDR3 length is 12 residues.

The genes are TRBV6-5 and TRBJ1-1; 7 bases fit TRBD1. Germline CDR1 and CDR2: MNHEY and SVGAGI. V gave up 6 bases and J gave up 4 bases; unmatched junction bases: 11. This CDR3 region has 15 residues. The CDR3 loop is CASRPDRVRVTEAFF. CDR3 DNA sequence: TGTGCCAGCAGGCCCGACAGGGTTCGGGTCACTGAAGCTTTCTTT.

CDR3 in amino acids: CASGDLGQDNEQFF. The CDR3 DNA is TGTGCCAGCGGTGACCTGGGGCAGGACAATGAGCAGTTCTTC. V usage is TRBV11-2 and J usage is TRBJ2-1, with D possibly matching TRBD1 (5 bases). V gave up 8 bases and J gave up 5 bases, with 16 bases separating them. CDR1 is SGHAT, CDR2 FQNNGV, per germline. The CDR3 extends over 14 amino acids.

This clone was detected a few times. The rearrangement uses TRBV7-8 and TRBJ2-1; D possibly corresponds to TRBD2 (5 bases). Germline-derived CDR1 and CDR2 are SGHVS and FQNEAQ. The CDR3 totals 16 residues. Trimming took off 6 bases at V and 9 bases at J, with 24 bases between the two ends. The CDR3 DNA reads TGTGCCAGCAGTGGACCTGGACTTAGCGAAATTGTTGAGCAGTTCTTC. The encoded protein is CASSGPGLSEIVEQFF.

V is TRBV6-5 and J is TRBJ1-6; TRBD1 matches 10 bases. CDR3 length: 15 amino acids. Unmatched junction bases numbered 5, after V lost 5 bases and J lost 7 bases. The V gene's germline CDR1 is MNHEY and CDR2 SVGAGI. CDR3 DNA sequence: TGTGCCAGCAGTCTCCGGGACAGGGGCAATTCACCCCTCCACTTT. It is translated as CASSLRDRGNSPLHF.

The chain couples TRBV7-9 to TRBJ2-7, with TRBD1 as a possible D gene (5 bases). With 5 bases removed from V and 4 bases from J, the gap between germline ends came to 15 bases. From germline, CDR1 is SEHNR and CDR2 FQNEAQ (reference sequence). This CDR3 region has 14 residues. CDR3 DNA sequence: TGTGCCAGCAGCACGGTGACGGACACTTACGAGCAGTACTTC. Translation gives CASSTVTDTYEQYF.

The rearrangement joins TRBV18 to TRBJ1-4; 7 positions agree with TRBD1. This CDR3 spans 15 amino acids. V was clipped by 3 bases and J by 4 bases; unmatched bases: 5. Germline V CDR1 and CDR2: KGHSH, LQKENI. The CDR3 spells CASSPFRDSNEKLFF. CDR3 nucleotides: TGTGCCAGCTCACCCTTCCGGGACAGTAATGAAAAACTGTTTTTT.